The 24 T cell receptor beta chains listed next were all sequenced from one sample in a study of radiotherapy plus CTLA-4 blockade in lung cancer. Clones were read by immunoSEQ multiplex PCR, and TCRdb kept only the in-frame ones, dropping some. Altogether some 49,000 clones are present, 70% to 90% being singletons, with the ten largest covering 25% to 35%. Sequenced material: peripheral blood, taken from a patient treated with radiotherapy plus ipilimumab. The source of these receptors is a human donor with non-small cell lung cancer whose response to radiotherapy plus ipilimumab could not be evaluated.

The V call is TRBV5-1, the J call TRBJ1-4; 11 bases line up with TRBD1. V gave up 4 bases and J gave up 14 bases; unmatched junction bases: 4. The CDR3 spans 12 residues. In germline, CDR1 is SGHRS, CDR2 YFSETQ. The CDR3 bases are TGCGCCAGCAGCGTGGGACAGGGGGGGCTGTTTTTT. It translates to CASSVGQGGLFF.

The chain recombines TRBV27 with TRBJ2-1; 11 nucleotides match TRBD2. The germline CDR1 and CDR2 sequences are MNHEY and SMNVEV (reference sequence). The CDR3 is 15 amino acids. The J segment lost 4 bases and the V segment lost 7 bases, leaving 6 bases of the junction unmatched. CDR3 coding DNA: TGTGCCAGCAATCCACTAGCGGGAGCTTACAATGAGCAGTTCTTC. It encodes CASNPLAGAYNEQFF.

J is TRBJ2-2 and V is TRBV6-5; 9 bases map to TRBD1. The CDR3 contains 16 residues. The J segment lost 7 bases and the V segment lost 2 bases, leaving 8 bases of the junction unmatched. Germline V gene lookup returns CDR1 MNHEY and CDR2 SVGAGI. The DNA of the CDR3 is TGTGCCAGCAGTTACATCGGGACAGGGATCAACGGGGAGCTGTTTTTT. Its protein is CASSYIGTGINGELFF.

The chain uses TRBV4-1 and TRBJ1-6; 7 nucleotides match TRBD1. Germline CDR1 is MGHRA and CDR2 is YSYEKL. The CDR3 is 17 residues long. Unmatched junction bases numbered 20, after V lost 4 bases and J lost 14 bases. The CDR3 DNA reads TGCGCCAGCAGCCTTCAGGCCGGGACAGCTTTACATGCGACCCTCCACTTT. It is translated as CASSLQAGTALHATLHF.

This clone turned up a few times. J is TRBJ2-3 and V is TRBV7-8; unclear D gene. The germline V and J ends were trimmed by 0 bases and 3 bases, with 13 bases remaining between them. CDR3 size: 16 residues. Germline CDR1 SGHVS, CDR2 FQNEAQ. The CDR3 DNA sequence: TGTGCCAGCAGCTTAGCGCGCTGGAGTTCGACAGATACGCAGTATTTT. Its translation is CASSLARWSSTDTQYF.

Note on this clone: One end of the junction varies from germline; a read error may be responsible. This rearrangement joins TRBV4-2 to TRBJ2-5; D unresolved. The germline gives CDR1 LGHNA, CDR2 YNFKEQ. The CDR3 spans 14 residues. CDR3 loop: CASSQDGGSTPNHF. The DNA for the CDR3 is TGTGCCAGCAGCCAAGACGGCGGCAGTACTCCCAACCACTTC.

The rearrangement links TRBV5-1 to TRBJ1-5, with TRBD1 as a possible D gene (5 bases). Trimming took 2 bases from V and 2 from J, leaving 8 bases between them. CDR3 length: 14 amino acids. Germline values: CDR1 SGHRS, CDR2 YFSETQ. The DNA for the CDR3 is TGCGCCAGCAGCTTTCAGGGTGGCAATCAGCCCCAGCATTTT. This sequence encodes CASSFQGGNQPQHF.

This sequence joins TRBV19 and TRBJ2-7; perhaps TRBD2 as D (5 bases). Germline values: CDR1 LNHDA, CDR2 SQIVND (reference sequence). The CDR3 has 15 amino acids. The V and J ends lost 6 bases and 6 bases respectively, with 21 bases between them. The CDR3 protein is CASREVAAMSGEQYF. For the CDR3, the DNA is TGTGCCAGTAGGGAGGTGGCAGCCATGAGTGGCGAGCAGTACTTC.

The chain couples TRBV19 to TRBJ2-7, with D possibly TRBD1 on 5 matching bases. Germline CDR1 reads LNHDA; CDR2 reads SQIVND (reference sequence). Trimming took off 0 bases at V and 5 bases at J, with 14 bases between the two ends. The CDR3 covers 15 residues. CDR3 amino acids: CASSIEGQGSHEQYF. In nucleotides, the CDR3 is TGTGCCAGTAGTATAGAAGGTCAGGGTTCCCACGAGCAGTACTTC. Variable domain in full (rest from reference TRBV19 and TRBJ2-7): DGGITQSPKYLFRKEGQNVTLSCEQNLNHDAMYWYRQDPGQGLRLIYYSQIVNDFQKGDIAEGYSVSREKKESFPLTVTSAQKNPTAFYLCASSIEGQGSHEQYFGPGTRLTVT.

V is TRBV10-3 and J is TRBJ2-7; D is undetermined. This CDR3 comprises 14 residues. Germline CDR1 and CDR2: ENHRY and SYGVKD. The V end was cut by 0 bases, the J end by 5 bases, with 11 bases between. DNA of the CDR3: TGTGCCATCAGTGAGTCCGGGTTAGGCCACGAGCAGTACTTC. The encoded protein is CAISESGLGHEQYF.

The chain uses TRBV5-1 and TRBJ1-2; 8 bases agree with TRBD1. The V and J ends lost 7 bases and 1 base, in that order; junction bases with no gene match: 9. The CDR3 sequence is 15 residues long. Germline lookup yields CDR1 SGHRS and CDR2 YFSETQ. The CDR3 here is CASAKQGDINYGYTF. In DNA, the CDR3 is TGCGCCAGCGCGAAACAGGGGGACATTAACTATGGCTACACCTTC.

This chain joins TRBV7-9 and TRBJ2-1; weak D call: TRBD1 (7 bases). This CDR3 is built from 15 residues. V lost 0 bases to trimming and J lost 4 bases, with 10 bases between them. Germline V lookup: CDR1 SEHNR, CDR2 FQNEAQ (reference sequence). CDR3 in amino acids: CASSLARDSYNEQFF. CDR3 sequence (DNA): TGTGCCAGCAGCTTAGCGCGGGACAGTTACAATGAGCAGTTCTTC.

The rearrangement joins TRBV28 to TRBJ1-5; D might be TRBD1 (6 bases). Per the germline V gene, CDR1 is MDHEN and CDR2 is SYDVKM. The CDR3 is 15 residues long. The ends were cut back, 7 bases at V and 4 bases at J, with 17 bases in the middle. CDR3 DNA sequence: TGTGCCAGCAATGCACCGGGGACAAATAATCAGCCCCAGCATTTT. Translated, it gives CASNAPGTNNQPQHF.

This chain joins TRBV5-1 and TRBJ1-3; D perhaps matches TRBD1 (6 bases). The CDR3 sequence is 16 residues long. With 0 bases removed from V and 7 bases from J, the gap between germline ends came to 17 bases. The germline CDR1 and CDR2 sequences are SGHRS and YFSETQ. CDR3: CASSLEVADRGNTIYF. In DNA form, the CDR3 reads TGCGCCAGCAGCTTGGAGGTCGCGGACAGAGGGAACACCATATATTTT.

The rearrangement links TRBV7-2 to TRBJ1-5; D remains unclear. Trimming took 3 bases from V and 7 from J, leaving 10 bases between them. This CDR3 has 13 amino acids. Germline V gene lookup returns CDR1 SGHTA and CDR2 FQGNSA. The DNA of the CDR3 is TGTGCCAGCAGCTTTTCTCGGGAGCAGCCCCAGCATTTT. Translation: CASSFSREQPQHF.

The CDR3 sequence is CASSLEAGAIQYF. The CDR3 DNA sequence: TGCGCCAGCAGCTTGGAAGCAGGGGCCATTCAGTACTTC. The J gene is TRBJ2-4, the V gene TRBV5-1; maybe TRBD1 (6 bases). V was clipped by 0 bases and J by 9 bases, with 10 bases between them. The CDR3 length is 13 residues. CDR1 is SGHRS and CDR2 is YFSETQ in the germline V gene.

In regard to this clone: Other DNA sequences in the same sample also yield this CDR3. The chain combines TRBV7-8 with TRBJ2-4; D is uncertain. The V gene's germline CDR1 is SGHVS and CDR2 FQNEAQ. Trimming removed 1 base at V and 0 bases at J, with 7 bases between. The CDR3 contains 15 residues. CDR3 DNA: TGTGCCAGCAGCTTAGACAGTCTAGCCAAAAACATTCAGTACTTC. This translates into CASSLDSLAKNIQYF.

This clone has just a few counts. V and J are TRBV19 and TRBJ1-5; 7 nucleotides line up with TRBD1. Germline V CDR1 and CDR2: LNHDA, SQIVND (reference sequence). This CDR3 spans 17 amino acids. Trimming at V came to 10 bases and at J to 5 bases, leaving 20 bases not matched to a gene. The CDR3 DNA follows: TGTGCCACTCGACGGACAGGAGGTCGTGGGGGTCATCAGCCCCAGCATTTT. This gives the protein CATRRTGGRGGHQPQHF.

The chain combines TRBV7-2 with TRBJ2-7, with TRBD2 matching over 11 bases. Germline CDR1 reads SGHTA; CDR2 reads FQGNSA. The V gene end was trimmed by 5 bases and the J gene end by 0 bases; junction bases not matched to a gene: 6. The CDR3 has 16 amino acids. The CDR3 protein is CASSLPTSGASYEQYF. CDR3 bases: TGTGCCAGCAGCCTACCGACTAGCGGGGCCTCCTACGAGCAGTACTTC.

The J gene is TRBJ2-7, the V gene TRBV21-1; the table names TRBD1, a call not compared with the DNA. TRBV21-1 is deemed a pseudogene. This CDR3 has 14 amino acids. The CDR3 region is CARASTGLTYEQYF. The CDR3 bases are TGTGCCAGGGCTTCGACAGGCCTAACCTACGAGCAGTACTTC.

This chain joins TRBV27 and TRBJ1-6, with no clear D. V lost 3 bases to trimming and J lost 7 bases, with 10 bases between them. The CDR3 consists of 14 residues. The germline V gene encodes CDR1 MNHEY and CDR2 SMNVEV (reference sequence). The CDR3 sequence is CASSFNGENSPLHF. CDR3 sequence (DNA): TGTGCCAGCAGTTTCAACGGGGAGAATTCACCCCTCCACTTT.

The CDR3 bases are TGTGCCTGGAGTGTAGGGGGCGGTCAGCCCCAGCATTTT. Its protein is CAWSVGGGQPQHF. The rearrangement uses TRBV30 and TRBJ1-5, with 7 bases lining up with TRBD1. V shed 0 bases and J 6 bases; nucleotides not matched to a gene: 2. CDR1 is GTSNPN and CDR2 is SVGIG in the germline V gene (reference sequence). The CDR3 runs 13 residues.

This chain links TRBV25-1 with TRBJ2-1, with a tentative D call TRBD2 (5 bases). The CDR3 contains 14 residues. The V gene's germline CDR1 is MGHDK and CDR2 SYGVNS. V dropped 4 bases and J dropped 12 bases, with 19 bases sitting between them. CDR3 sequence: CASSAPSGIQWQFF. CDR3 DNA sequence: TGTGCCAGCAGTGCCCCTTCCGGGATCCAATGGCAGTTCTTC.

V is TRBV6-1 and J is TRBJ1-2; TRBD1 aligns across 10 bases. V lost 2 bases, J lost 1 base, and 7 bases stayed unmatched. The CDR3 runs to 17 residues. Germline CDR1 and CDR2: MNHNS and SASEGT. CDR3 loop: CASSELVRTGGNYGYTF. DNA for the CDR3: TGTGCCAGCAGTGAATTGGTCCGGACAGGGGGTAACTATGGCTACACCTTC.